The rows below give T cell receptor beta chains drawn from one sample of a study of identical twins. TCRdb redid the calling of the 5' RACE reads with MiXCR, one entry per CDR3 protein. The data hold around 250,000 distinct CDR3 sequences, with approximately 7% observed a single time. The same sample was also studied in work on yellow fever vaccine responses in identical twins.

What was sequenced was memory (CD45RO+) T cells sorted from blood. These receptors came from a woman aged 18-29 years in good health. The CDR3 runs from the conserved cysteine through the conserved F or W. A D gene is named only where the DNA matches it firmly. Size tells how often a clone was seen (once, few, many) or the class of an expanded clone, and some rows leave it out.

>TRBV28|-|-|TRBJ1-1
TGTGCCAGCCGACGGGGGGGGGCCGACACTGAAGCTTTCTTT
CASRRGGADTEAFF
>TRBV24-1|-|-|TRBJ2-3
TGTGCCACCAGTGAGTTAACTAGCACAGATACGCAGTATTTT
CATSELTSTDTQYF
>TRBV5-6|TRBD2|-|TRBJ2-5
TGTGCCAGCAGCCAGCGGGGGGGAGGGGGGTACCAAGAGACCCAGTACTTC
CASSQRGGGGYQETQYF
>TRBV7-8|-|few|TRBJ1-5
TGTGCCAGCAGCCGTCTTGGGGGGGATCAGCCCCAGCATTTT
CASSRLGGDQPQHF
>TRBV29-1|-|many|TRBJ2-3
TGCAGCGCTGAGGTCCAAAACACAGATACGCAGTATTTT
CSAEVQNTDTQYF
>TRBV10-3|-|many|TRBJ2-7
TGTGCCATCCAGGACGGAAACTCCTACGAGCAGTACTTC
CAIQDGNSYEQYF
>TRBV20-1|TRBD1|few|TRBJ2-1
TGCAGTGCTAGAGATCAGGGACAGGGGGCATATGAGCAGTTCTTC
CSARDQGQGAYEQFF
>TRBV7-9|TRBD2|few|TRBJ2-1
TGTGCCAGCAGCCCGGGTAGCGGGAACGTCGATGAGCAGTTCTTC
CASSPGSGNVDEQFF
>TRBV25-1|TRBD2|-|TRBJ2-1
TGTGCCAGCAGTGCCTCTAGCGGGACGCCCCGGAATGAGCAGTTCTTC
CASSASSGTPRNEQFF
>TRBV20-1|-|-|TRBJ1-3
TGCAGTGCCACCCGGGGAGACACCATATATTTT
CSATRGDTIYF
>TRBV19|-|-|TRBJ2-1
TGTGCCAGTAGTAGCCCCTCTGCGAAAAACTACAATGAGCAGTTCTTC
CASSSPSAKNYNEQFF
>TRBV7-9|-|-|TRBJ2-3
TGTGCCAACGGGTTAGGGGGCACAGATACGCAGTATTTT
CANGLGGTDTQYF
>TRBV7-9|TRBD1|many|TRBJ1-4
TGTGCCAGCAGCTTTCGTCCGGGACAGGGCATTCGGGAAAAACTGTTTTTT
CASSFRPGQGIREKLFF
>TRBV10-3|TRBD2|few|TRBJ2-1
TGTGCCATCAGTCTAGCGGGAAACTCCTACAATGAGCAGTTCTTC
CAISLAGNSYNEQFF
>TRBV5-1|-|many|TRBJ1-4
TGCGCCAGCAGCTTGGATGGCCAAGGGGGAAAACTGTTTTTT
CASSLDGQGGKLFF
>TRBV11-2|-|many|TRBJ2-2
TGTGCCAGCAGCCCAAGACAGACCTCGGGCACCGGGGAGCTGTTTTTT
CASSPRQTSGTGELFF
>TRBV7-2|-|many|TRBJ2-3
TGTGCCAGCAGCGAACTAGGATCTCGCACAGATACGCAGTATTTT
CASSELGSRTDTQYF
>TRBV5-1|-|many|TRBJ2-5
TGCGCCAGCAGCTCCGTGGGGGAGTTTCAAGAGACCCAGTACTTC
CASSSVGEFQETQYF
>TRBV7-8|-|-|TRBJ2-2
TGTGCCAGCAGCTCCGGACTGGGAGCCACCGGGGAGCTGTTTTTT
CASSSGLGATGELFF
>TRBV9|-|-|TRBJ2-1
TGTGCCAGCAGCGTAGGGGTGGGAGAGTCCTACAATGAGCAGTTCTTC
CASSVGVGESYNEQFF
>TRBV20-1|-|many|TRBJ1-1
TGCAGCGCGGGGGGACCCGACACTGAAGCTTTCTTT
CSAGGPDTEAFF
>TRBV14|TRBD1|few|TRBJ2-7
TGTGCCAGCAGCCAAGGGACAGGGAACGAGCAGTACTTC
CASSQGTGNEQYF
>TRBV5-1|TRBD2|many|TRBJ2-1
TGCGCCAGCAGCTACACCGGGACTAGTTACAATGAGCAGTTCTTC
CASSYTGTSYNEQFF
>TRBV7-2|TRBD1|-|TRBJ2-1
TGTGCCAGCAGCTTTGCGTTGACCGGGACAGGGATCAATGAGCAGTTCTTC
CASSFALTGTGINEQFF
>TRBV24-1|-|-|TRBJ2-2
TGTGCCACCAGTGACCCCGGGACGGTGAACACCGGGGAGCTGTTTTTT
CATSDPGTVNTGELFF
>TRBV2|-|many|TRBJ2-2
TGTGCCAGCAGGGCCCCGGGATTGTCCACCGGGGAGCTGTTTTTT
CASRAPGLSTGELFF
>TRBV7-9|TRBD1|few|TRBJ1-3
TGTGCCAGCAGCTCATATAAGACAGGGGGTGGAAACACCATATATTTT
CASSSYKTGGGNTIYF
>TRBV29-1|-|many|TRBJ2-1
TGCAGCGTTGCCCTATGGAAGGCCTACAATGAGCAGTTCTTC
CSVALWKAYNEQFF
>TRBV18|TRBD2|few|TRBJ2-5
TGTGCCAGCTCTCGAAATCGACTAGCGGGAGAGGGAGAGACCCAGTACTTC
CASSRNRLAGEGETQYF
>TRBV5-5|TRBD2|-|TRBJ2-3
TGTGCCAGCAGCTTGGGACTAGCGAGCACAGATACGCAGTATTTT
CASSLGLASTDTQYF
>TRBV9|-|many|TRBJ2-3
TGTGCCAGCAGCCGGATAGGGGGCACAGATACGCAGTATTTT
CASSRIGGTDTQYF
>TRBV6-1|-|-|TRBJ2-7
TGTGCCAGCAGCACTAGCCGCGAGCAGTACTTC
CASSTSREQYF
>TRBV15|-|many|TRBJ2-6
TGTGCCACCAGTAATTCTGGGGCCAACGTCCTGACTTTC
CATSNSGANVLTF
>TRBV5-8|TRBD1|-|TRBJ1-5
TGTGCCAGCAGCAAAGGGACAGACAGTTATAGCAATCAGCCCCAGCATTTT
CASSKGTDSYSNQPQHF
>TRBV5-1|-|many|TRBJ2-5
TGCGCCAGCAGCTTGTCTCAGGGTAATCAAGAGACCCAGTACTTC
CASSLSQGNQETQYF
>TRBV29-1|-|-|TRBJ2-2
TGCAGCGTTGTTTCGCAGGCGGACACCGGGGAGCTGTTTTTT
CSVVSQADTGELFF